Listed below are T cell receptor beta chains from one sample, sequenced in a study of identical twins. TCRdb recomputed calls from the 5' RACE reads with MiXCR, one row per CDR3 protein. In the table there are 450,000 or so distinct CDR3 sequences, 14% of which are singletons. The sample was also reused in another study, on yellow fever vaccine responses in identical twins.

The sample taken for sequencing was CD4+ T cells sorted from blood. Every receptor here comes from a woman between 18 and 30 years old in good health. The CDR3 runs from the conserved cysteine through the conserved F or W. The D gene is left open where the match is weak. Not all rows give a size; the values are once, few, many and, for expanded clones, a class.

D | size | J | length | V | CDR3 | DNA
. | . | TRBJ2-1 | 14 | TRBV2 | CASSEGGQYNEQFF | TGTGCCAGCAGTGAGGGCGGGCAGTACAATGAGCAGTTCTTC
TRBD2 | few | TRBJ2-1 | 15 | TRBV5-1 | CASRSELAGVYEQFF | TGCGCCAGCAGATCGGAACTAGCGGGAGTCTATGAGCAGTTCTTC
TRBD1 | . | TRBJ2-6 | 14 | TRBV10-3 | CAISTGATSRVLTF | TGTGCCATCAGTACAGGGGCCACGTCTCGGGTCCTGACTTTC
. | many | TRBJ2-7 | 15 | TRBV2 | CASSETRTNRYEQYF | TGTGCCAGCAGTGAAACCCGGACCAACCGCTACGAGCAGTACTTC
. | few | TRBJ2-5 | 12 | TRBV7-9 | CASSLPGADQYF | TGTGCCAGCAGCTTGCCAGGGGCGGACCAGTACTTC
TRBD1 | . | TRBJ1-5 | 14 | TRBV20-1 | CSALRTGTNQPQHF | TGCAGTGCCCTAAGGACAGGGACCAATCAGCCCCAGCATTTT
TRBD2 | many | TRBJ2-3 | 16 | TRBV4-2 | CASSQVAGDGTDTQYF | TGTGCCAGCAGCCAAGTAGCGGGAGATGGCACAGATACGCAGTATTTT
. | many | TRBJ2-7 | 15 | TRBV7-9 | CASSLSGGGSYEQYF | TGTGCCAGCAGCCTTTCAGGGGGAGGCTCCTACGAGCAGTACTTC
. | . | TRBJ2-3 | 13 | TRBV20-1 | CSARLVGGDTQYF | TGCAGTGCAAGACTAGTAGGAGGTGATACGCAGTATTTT
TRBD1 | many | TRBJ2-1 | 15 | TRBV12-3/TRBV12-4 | CASSRGTGGDNEQFF | TGTGCCAGCAGCCGAGGGACAGGGGGCGACAATGAGCAGTTCTTC
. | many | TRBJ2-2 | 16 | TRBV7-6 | CASSLARIANTGELFF | TGTGCCAGCAGCTTAGCACGGATCGCGAACACCGGGGAGCTGTTTTTT
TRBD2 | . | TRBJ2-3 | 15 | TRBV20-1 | CSASSRRGDGDTQYF | TGCAGTGCTAGTTCCCGGCGGGGGGATGGAGATACGCAGTATTTT
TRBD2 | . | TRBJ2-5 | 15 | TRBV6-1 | CASSRTSGSWETQYF | TGTGCCAGCAGTCGGACTAGCGGGAGTTGGGAGACCCAGTACTTC
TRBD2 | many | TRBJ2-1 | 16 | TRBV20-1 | CSVGLAARSSYNEQFF | TGCAGTGTAGGACTAGCGGCCCGAAGCTCCTACAATGAGCAGTTCTTC
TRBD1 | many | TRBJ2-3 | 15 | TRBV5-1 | CASSLGQGYTDTQYF | TGCGCCAGCAGCTTGGGACAGGGGTACACAGATACGCAGTATTTT
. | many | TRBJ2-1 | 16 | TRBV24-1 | CATSDSTWSSYNEQFF | TGTGCCACCAGTGATTCAACGTGGAGCTCCTACAATGAGCAGTTCTTC
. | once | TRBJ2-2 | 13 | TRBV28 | CASRQGGTGELFF | TGTGCCAGCAGGCAGGGTGGGACCGGGGAGCTGTTTTTT
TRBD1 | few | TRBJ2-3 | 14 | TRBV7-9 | CASSFDRGLDTQYF | TGTGCCAGCAGCTTCGACAGGGGGTTGGATACGCAGTATTTT
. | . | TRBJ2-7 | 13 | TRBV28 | CASSRDILYEQYF | TGTGCCAGCAGCCGAGACATACTCTACGAGCAGTACTTC
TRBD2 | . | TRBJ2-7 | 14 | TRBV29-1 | CSVVREGNFYEQYF | TGCAGCGTTGTACGGGAGGGTAACTTCTACGAGCAGTACTTC
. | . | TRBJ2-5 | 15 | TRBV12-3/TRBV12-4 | CASSSDGQPQETQYF | TGTGCCAGCAGCAGCGATGGTCAGCCCCAAGAGACCCAGTACTTC
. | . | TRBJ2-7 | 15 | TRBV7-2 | CASSLNRQGSGEQYF | TGTGCCAGCAGCTTGAATCGCCAGGGATCGGGCGAGCAGTACTTC
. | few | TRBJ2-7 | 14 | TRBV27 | CASSTQGPNYEQYF | TGTGCCAGCAGTACCCAGGGGCCAAACTACGAGCAGTACTTC
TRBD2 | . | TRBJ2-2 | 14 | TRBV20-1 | CSAVSGGNTGELFF | TGCAGTGCTGTTAGCGGGGGGAACACCGGGGAGCTGTTTTTT
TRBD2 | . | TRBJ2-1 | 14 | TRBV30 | CACPTSGLSNEQFF | TGTGCCTGCCCGACTAGCGGGCTGAGTAATGAGCAGTTCTTC
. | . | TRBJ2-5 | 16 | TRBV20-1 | CSASLGQRQRQETQYF | TGCAGTGCTAGCTTGGGCCAGCGGCAACGACAAGAGACCCAGTACTTC
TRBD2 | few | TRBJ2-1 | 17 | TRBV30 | CAWSSRFSGREGNEQFF | TGTGCCTGGAGTTCACGCTTTAGCGGGAGAGAGGGCAATGAGCAGTTCTTC
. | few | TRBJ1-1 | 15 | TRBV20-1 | CSARVTNPGATEAFF | TGCAGTGCTAGAGTCACTAATCCGGGAGCCACTGAAGCTTTCTTT
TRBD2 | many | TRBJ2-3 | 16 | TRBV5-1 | CASSLETSGAGDTQYF | TGCGCCAGCAGCTTGGAGACTAGCGGAGCCGGGGATACGCAGTATTTT